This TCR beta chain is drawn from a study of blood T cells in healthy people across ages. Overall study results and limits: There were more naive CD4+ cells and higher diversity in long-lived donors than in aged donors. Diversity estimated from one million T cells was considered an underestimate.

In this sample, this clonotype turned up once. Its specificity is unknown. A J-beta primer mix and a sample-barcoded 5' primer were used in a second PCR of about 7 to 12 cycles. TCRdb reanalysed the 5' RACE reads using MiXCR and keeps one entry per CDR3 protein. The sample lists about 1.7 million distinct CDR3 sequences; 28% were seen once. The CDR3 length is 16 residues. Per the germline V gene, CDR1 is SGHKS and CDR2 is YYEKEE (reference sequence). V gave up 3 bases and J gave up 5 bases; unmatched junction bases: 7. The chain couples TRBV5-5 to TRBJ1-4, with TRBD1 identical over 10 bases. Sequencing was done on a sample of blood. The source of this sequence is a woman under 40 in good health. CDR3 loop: CASSSDRGGWNEKLFF. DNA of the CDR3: TGTGCCAGCAGCTCGGACAGGGGGGGTTGGAATGAAAAACTGTTTTTT.